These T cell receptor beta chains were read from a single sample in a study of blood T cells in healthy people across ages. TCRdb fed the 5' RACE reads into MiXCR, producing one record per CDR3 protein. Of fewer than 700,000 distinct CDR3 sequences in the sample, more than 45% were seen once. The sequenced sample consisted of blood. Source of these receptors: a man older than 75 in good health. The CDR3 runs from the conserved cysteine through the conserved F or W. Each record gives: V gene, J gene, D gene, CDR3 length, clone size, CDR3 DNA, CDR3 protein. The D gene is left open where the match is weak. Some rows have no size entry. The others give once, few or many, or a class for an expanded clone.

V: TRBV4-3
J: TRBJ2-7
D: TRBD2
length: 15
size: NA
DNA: TGCGCCAGCAGCCAAGATACTAGCGGGAGGTACGAGCAGTACTTC
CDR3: CASSQDTSGRYEQYF

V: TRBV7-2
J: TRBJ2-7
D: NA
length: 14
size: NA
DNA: TGTGCCGGCAGCTTAGTTGGGGATACCTACGAGCAGTACTTC
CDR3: CAGSLVGDTYEQYF

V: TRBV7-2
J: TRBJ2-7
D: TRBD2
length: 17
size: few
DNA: TGTGCCAGCAGCTTAATTGCTAGCGGGGCTAGCTCCTACGAGCAGTACTTC
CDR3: CASSLIASGASSYEQYF

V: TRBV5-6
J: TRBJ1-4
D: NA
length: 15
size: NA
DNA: TGTGCCAGCAGCTTGGTCGGACAGCGTAATGAAAAACTGTTTTTT
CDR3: CASSLVGQRNEKLFF

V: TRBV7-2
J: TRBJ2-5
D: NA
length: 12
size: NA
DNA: TGTGCCAGCAGCTTTGGGGGACAGACCCAGTACTTC
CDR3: CASSFGGQTQYF

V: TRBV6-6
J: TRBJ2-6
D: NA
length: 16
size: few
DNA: TGTGCCAGGTGGGCCGGGGGAGCTTCCGGGGCCAACGTCCTGACTTTC
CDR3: CARWAGGASGANVLTF

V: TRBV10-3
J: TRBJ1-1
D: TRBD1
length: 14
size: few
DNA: TGTGCCATCAGTGAGGACAGGGCCTACACTGAAGCTTTCTTT
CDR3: CAISEDRAYTEAFF

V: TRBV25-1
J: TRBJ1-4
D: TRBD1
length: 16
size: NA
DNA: TGTGCCAGCAGTGAATATACAGGGGTTGGAGGGGATGAGCTGTTTTTT
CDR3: CASSEYTGVGGDELFF

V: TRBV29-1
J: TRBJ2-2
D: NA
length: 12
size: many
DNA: TGCAGCGTTGAGTCGGGAACCGGGGAGCTGTTTTTT
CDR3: CSVESGTGELFF

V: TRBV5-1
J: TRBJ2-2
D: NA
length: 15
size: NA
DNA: TGCGCCAGCAGCTTGCCTCCAATCGAGTCCGGGGAGCTGTTTTTT
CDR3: CASSLPPIESGELFF

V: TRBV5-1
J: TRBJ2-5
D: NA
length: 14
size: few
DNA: TGCGCCAGCAGCTTGCAGGGTAGGGAAGAGACCCAGTACTTC
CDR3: CASSLQGREETQYF

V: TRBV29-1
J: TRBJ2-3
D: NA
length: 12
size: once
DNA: TGCAGCGTTTTGGATGTAGCAGATACGCAGTATTTT
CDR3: CSVLDVADTQYF

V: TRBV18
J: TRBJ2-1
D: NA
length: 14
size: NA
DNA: TGTGCCAGCTCACACCCGACAACGATTGATGAGCAGTTCTTC
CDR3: CASSHPTTIDEQFF

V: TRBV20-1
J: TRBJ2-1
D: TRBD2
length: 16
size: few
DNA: TGCAGTGCTGAAAGGACTAGCGGGTTCTCCTACAATGAGCAGTTCTTC
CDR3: CSAERTSGFSYNEQFF

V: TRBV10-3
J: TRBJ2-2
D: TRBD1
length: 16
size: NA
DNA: TGTGCCATCAGCGAAACGGGGACAGGAGGTACCGGGGAGCTGTTTTTT
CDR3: CAISETGTGGTGELFF

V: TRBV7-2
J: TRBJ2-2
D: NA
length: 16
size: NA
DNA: TGTGCCAGCAGCCCCGACCCGCGGGCAGGGGCCGGGGAGCTGTTTTTT
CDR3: CASSPDPRAGAGELFF

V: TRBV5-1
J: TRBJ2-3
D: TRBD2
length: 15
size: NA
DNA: TGCGCCAGTAGCTTGTTACCAGCGGGAGACGATACGCAGTATTTT
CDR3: CASSLLPAGDDTQYF

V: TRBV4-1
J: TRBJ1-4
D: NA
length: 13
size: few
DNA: TGCGCCAGCAGCCAAGTCCCCTCTGAAAAACTGTTTTTT
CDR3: CASSQVPSEKLFF

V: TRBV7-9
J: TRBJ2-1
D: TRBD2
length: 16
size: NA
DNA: TGTGCCAGCAGCTTAGCATCTATAGCGGGACGGAATGAGCAGTTCTTC
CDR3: CASSLASIAGRNEQFF

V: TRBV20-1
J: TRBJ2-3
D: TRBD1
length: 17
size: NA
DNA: TGCGGTGCGATCACCTTAGGACAGGGACAAAGGCGAGATACGCAGTATTTT
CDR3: CGAITLGQGQRRDTQYF

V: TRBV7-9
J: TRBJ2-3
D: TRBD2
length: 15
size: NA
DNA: TGTGCCAGCAGCCGAACTAGCGGGGGTCCAGATACGCAGTATTTT
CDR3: CASSRTSGGPDTQYF

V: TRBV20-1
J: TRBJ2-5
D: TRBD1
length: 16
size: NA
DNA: TGCAGTGCTAGAGATAAGCCGGGACAGGGGTCAGAGACCCAGTACTTC
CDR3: CSARDKPGQGSETQYF

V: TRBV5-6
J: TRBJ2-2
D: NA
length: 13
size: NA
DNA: TGTGCCAGCAGCTTACCTGTCACCGGGGAGCTGTTTTTT
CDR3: CASSLPVTGELFF

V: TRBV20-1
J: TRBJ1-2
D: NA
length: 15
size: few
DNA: TGCAGTGCTAGAGAGCCGGGCACAGCTAACTATGGCTACACCTTC
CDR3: CSAREPGTANYGYTF

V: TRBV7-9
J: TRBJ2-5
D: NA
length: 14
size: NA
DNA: TGTGCCAGCAGCTTTTACTCGACAGAAGAGACCCAGTACTTC
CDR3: CASSFYSTEETQYF

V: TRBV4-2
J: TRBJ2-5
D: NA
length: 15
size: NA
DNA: TGTGCCAGCAGCCGCCCAGAGGAGGGCAGGGAGACCCAGTACTTC
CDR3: CASSRPEEGRETQYF

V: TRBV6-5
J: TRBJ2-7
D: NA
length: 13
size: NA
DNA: TGTGCCAGCAGTGACTACTGGGTCTACGAGCAGTACTTC
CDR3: CASSDYWVYEQYF